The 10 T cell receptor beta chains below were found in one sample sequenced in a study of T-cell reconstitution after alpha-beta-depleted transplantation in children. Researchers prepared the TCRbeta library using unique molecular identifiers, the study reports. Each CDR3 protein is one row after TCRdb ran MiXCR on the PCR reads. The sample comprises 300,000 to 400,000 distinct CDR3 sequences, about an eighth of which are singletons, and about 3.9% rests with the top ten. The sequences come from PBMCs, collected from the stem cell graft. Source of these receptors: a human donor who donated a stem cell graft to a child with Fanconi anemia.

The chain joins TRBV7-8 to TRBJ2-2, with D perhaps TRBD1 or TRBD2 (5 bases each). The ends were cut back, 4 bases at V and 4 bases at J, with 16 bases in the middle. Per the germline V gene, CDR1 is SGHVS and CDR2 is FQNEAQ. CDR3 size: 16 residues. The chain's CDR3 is CASSSHGALPTGELFF. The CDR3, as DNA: TGTGCCAGCAGCTCCCACGGGGCCCTCCCCACCGGGGAGCTGTTTTTT.

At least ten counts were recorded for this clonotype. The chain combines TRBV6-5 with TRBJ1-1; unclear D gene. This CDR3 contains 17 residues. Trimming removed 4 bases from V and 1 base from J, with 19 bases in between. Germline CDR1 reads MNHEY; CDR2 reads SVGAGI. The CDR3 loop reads CASSSSLWASSNTEAFF. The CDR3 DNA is TGTGCCAGCAGTTCCTCCCTATGGGCGTCCTCGAACACTGAAGCTTTCTTT.

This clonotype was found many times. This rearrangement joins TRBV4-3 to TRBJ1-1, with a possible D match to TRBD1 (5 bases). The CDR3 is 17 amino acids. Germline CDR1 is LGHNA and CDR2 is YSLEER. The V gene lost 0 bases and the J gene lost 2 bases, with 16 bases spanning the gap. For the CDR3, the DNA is TGCGCCAGCAGCCAAGATATGCGTAAAGGGGAAAACACTGAAGCTTTCTTT. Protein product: CASSQDMRKGENTEAFF.

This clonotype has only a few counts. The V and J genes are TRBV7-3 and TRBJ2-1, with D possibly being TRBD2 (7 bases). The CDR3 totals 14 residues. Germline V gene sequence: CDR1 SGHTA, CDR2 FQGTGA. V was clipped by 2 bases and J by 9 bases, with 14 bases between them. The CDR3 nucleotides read TGTGCCAGCAGCTTAGGCAGGGGAGGGTCTGAGCAGTTCTTC. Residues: CASSLGRGGSEQFF.

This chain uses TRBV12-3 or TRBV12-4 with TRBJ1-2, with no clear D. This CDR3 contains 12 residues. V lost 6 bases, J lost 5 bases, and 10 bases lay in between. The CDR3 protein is CASSQSPYGYTF. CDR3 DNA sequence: TGTGCCAGCAGCCAGTCCCCTTATGGCTACACCTTC.

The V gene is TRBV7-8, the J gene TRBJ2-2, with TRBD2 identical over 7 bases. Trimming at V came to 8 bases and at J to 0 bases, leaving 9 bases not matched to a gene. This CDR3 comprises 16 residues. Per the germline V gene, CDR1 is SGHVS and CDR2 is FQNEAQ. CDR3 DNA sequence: TGTGCCAGCTCTCACGGGCTAGCGGCGAACACCGGGGAGCTGTTTTTT. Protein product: CASSHGLAANTGELFF.

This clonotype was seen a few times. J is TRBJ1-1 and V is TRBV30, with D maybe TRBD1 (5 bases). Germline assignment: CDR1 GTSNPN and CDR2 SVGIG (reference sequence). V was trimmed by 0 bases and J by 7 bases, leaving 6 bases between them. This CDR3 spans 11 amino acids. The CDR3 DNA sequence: TGTGCCTGGAGTGTAGGGGTTGAAGCTTTCTTT. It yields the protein CAWSVGVEAFF.

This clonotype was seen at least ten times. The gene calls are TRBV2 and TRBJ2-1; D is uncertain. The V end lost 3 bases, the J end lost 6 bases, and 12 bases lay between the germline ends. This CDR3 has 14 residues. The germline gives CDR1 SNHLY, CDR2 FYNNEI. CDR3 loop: CASSEAVATNEQFF. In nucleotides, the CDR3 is TGTGCCAGCAGTGAGGCGGTTGCTACCAATGAGCAGTTCTTC. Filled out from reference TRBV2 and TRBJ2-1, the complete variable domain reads EPEVTQTPSHQVTQMGQEVILRCVPISNHLYFYWYRQILGQKVEFLVSFYNNEISEKSEIFDDQFSVERPDGSNFTLKIRSTKLEDSAMYFCASSEAVATNEQFFGPGTRLTVL.

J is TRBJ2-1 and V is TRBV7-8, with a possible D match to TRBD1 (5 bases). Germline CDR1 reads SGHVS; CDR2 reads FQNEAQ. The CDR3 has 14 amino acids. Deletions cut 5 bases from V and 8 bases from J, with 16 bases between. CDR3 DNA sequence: TGTGCCAGCAGCCCCGCCCAGGGCTGGGATGAGCAGTTCTTC. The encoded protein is CASSPAQGWDEQFF.

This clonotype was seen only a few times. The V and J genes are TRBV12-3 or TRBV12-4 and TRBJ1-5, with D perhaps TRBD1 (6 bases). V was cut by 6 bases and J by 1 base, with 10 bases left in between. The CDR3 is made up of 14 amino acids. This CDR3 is CASRHTGSNQPQHF. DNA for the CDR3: TGTGCCAGCAGACATACAGGGAGCAATCAGCCCCAGCATTTT.